The clone carrying this TCR beta chain was counted a few times. The antigen is unknown. This specimen comes from a study of T cell repertoires in cytomegalovirus infection. In the study overall: Public TCR beta signatures provided an indication of both CMV infection and a matching HLA type. Study-wide results and limits: Clonotype analysis showed dominance of the ex vivo response by HLA-C-restricted CMV-specific TCR beta clonotypes. Carriers of CMV plus the relevant HLA were identified by cumulative public TCR beta family frequency.

TCRdb reprocessed the reads via MiXCR and lists one record per CDR3 protein. The table has over 200,000 distinct CDR3 sequences, roughly 13% seen once. CDR1 and CDR2 from the germline V gene are SGHDN and FVKESK. CDR3 length: 16 amino acids. The V gene lost 2 bases and the J gene lost 1 base, with 14 bases spanning the gap. Input material: PBMCs. The chain uses TRBV14 and TRBJ2-5; the D gene is possibly TRBD1 (6 bases). This TCR derives from a human donor in good health (CMV status not recorded). Some clones in this sample may be carry-over from other donors' samples. The CDR3 coding sequence is TGTGCCAGCAGCCAACTTAGGGACAACCCCCAAGAGACCCAGTACTTC. It yields the protein CASSQLRDNPQETQYF.